Shown below are 5 T cell receptor beta chains from a single sample sequenced in a study of cytomegalovirus exposure and HLA in healthy donors. The PCR contained 60 Vbeta and 13 Jbeta primers. Assay: immunoSEQ multiplex PCR; the TCRdb copy retains only in-frame clones and omits some. The data show under 200,000 clones, roughly three quarters seen once. Sequenced: PBMCs. All receptors come from a male donor in good health and CMV-seropositive.

V and J are TRBV4-2 and TRBJ2-1, with D possibly TRBD2 on 6 matching bases. The length of the CDR3 is 15 residues. V was trimmed by 1 base and J by 9 bases, leaving 16 bases between them. Germline V lookup: CDR1 LGHNA, CDR2 YNFKEQ. CDR3 loop: CASSQASVRAVEQFF. CDR3 nucleotide sequence: TGTGCCAGCAGCCAAGCTAGCGTCAGGGCGGTTGAGCAGTTCTTC.

The V gene is TRBV7-2, the J gene TRBJ1-2; D gene uncertain. The CDR3 is made up of 15 amino acids. Germline CDR1 is SGHTA and CDR2 is FQGNSA. The V gene lost 5 bases and the J gene lost 0 bases, with 13 bases spanning the gap. The CDR3 loop is CASSPVRNSNYGYTF. The CDR3 DNA follows: TGTGCCAGCAGCCCGGTGCGGAATTCTAACTATGGCTACACCTTC.

The chain recombines TRBV6-5 with TRBJ2-1; TRBD2 might be the D (6 bases). The CDR3 totals 13 residues. V lost 6 bases, J lost 8 bases, and 14 bases lay in between. Germline CDR1 reads MNHEY; CDR2 reads SVGAGI. The CDR3 reads CASSGGRRDEQFF. The DNA for the CDR3 is TGTGCCAGCAGCGGAGGGCGCCGAGATGAGCAGTTCTTC.

V and J are TRBV11-2 and TRBJ2-1; TRBD2 matches 10 bases. Germline values: CDR1 SGHAT, CDR2 FQNNGV. With V trimmed by 3 bases and J by 6 bases, 5 bases remained unmatched. CDR3 length equals 15 residues. This CDR3 reads CASSFRSGGSNEQFF. The CDR3 DNA sequence: TGTGCCAGCAGCTTCCGTAGCGGGGGGAGCAATGAGCAGTTCTTC.

A note on this clone: Other DNA sequences in this sample translate to the same CDR3. The rearrangement links TRBV27 to TRBJ2-1; D remains unclear. This CDR3 region has 14 residues. V was pared by 0 bases and J by 3 bases, with 6 bases between. The V gene's germline CDR1 is MNHEY and CDR2 SMNVEV (reference sequence). The DNA for the CDR3 is TGTGCCAGCAGTTTATCGCGAGGCTACAATGAGCAGTTCTTC. Translated, it gives CASSLSRGYNEQFF.